The 17 T cell receptor beta chains listed next were all sequenced from one sample in a study of cytomegalovirus exposure and HLA in healthy donors. Profiling relied on immunoSEQ multiplex PCR, and the TCRdb table lists in-frame clones only, not all of them. The table has roughly 62,000 clones, roughly nine tenths seen once. The sequenced sample consisted of PBMCs. The source is a woman between 25 and 40 years old in good health and CMV-seronegative.

This chain uses TRBV4-3 with TRBJ1-1; D perhaps matches TRBD1 (5 bases). The CDR3 is 15 residues long. CDR1 and CDR2 (germline): LGHNA, YSLEER. With 1 base removed from V and 0 bases from J, the gap between germline ends came to 9 bases. This CDR3 is CASSQAGYMNTEAFF. For the CDR3, the DNA is TGCGCCAGCAGCCAAGCAGGGTACATGAACACTGAAGCTTTCTTT.

The CDR3 bases are TGTGCCAGCAGCCCCCGACTAGCGGTCGAGTACGAGCAGTACTTC. Translated: CASSPRLAVEYEQYF. The gene calls are TRBV7-6 and TRBJ2-7; 9 bases fit TRBD2. CDR1 is SGHVS and CDR2 is FNYEAQ in the germline V gene. This CDR3 contains 15 residues. V shed 5 bases and J 4 bases; nucleotides not matched to a gene: 9.

V is TRBV27 and J is TRBJ1-3; TRBD1 matches at 7 bases. This CDR3 spans 15 amino acids. In germline, CDR1 is MNHEY, CDR2 SMNVEV (reference sequence). After removal of 6 bases from V and 2 bases from J, the junction contained 7 bases not matched to a gene. CDR3 loop: CASRLRQGAGNTIYF. CDR3 DNA: TGTGCCAGCAGACTGCGACAGGGCGCTGGAAACACCATATATTTT.

The chain's CDR3 is CASSPQGVGDQPQHF. As DNA, the CDR3 is TGTGCCAGTAGTCCACAGGGAGTCGGGGATCAGCCCCAGCATTTT. The chain couples TRBV19 to TRBJ1-5; D perhaps matches TRBD1 (6 bases). CDR1 and CDR2 from the germline V gene are LNHDA and SQIVND (reference sequence). CDR3 length equals 15 residues. V was clipped by 5 bases and J by 5 bases, with 16 bases between them.

The chain is built from TRBV19 and TRBJ2-7; the D gene is possibly TRBD2 (5 bases). From germline, CDR1 is LNHDA and CDR2 SQIVND (reference sequence). Trimming shortened V by 3 bases and J by 2 bases, and 11 bases separated the two germline ends. The CDR3 extends over 14 amino acids. The chain's CDR3 is CASSIGVGPYEQYF. The CDR3 nucleotides are TGTGCCAGTAGTATCGGGGTGGGCCCCTACGAGCAGTACTTC. Based on the CDR3 plus reference TRBV19 and TRBJ2-7, the full variable domain is DGGITQSPKYLFRKEGQNVTLSCEQNLNHDAMYWYRQDPGQGLRLIYYSQIVNDFQKGDIAEGYSVSREKKESFPLTVTSAQKNPTAFYLCASSIGVGPYEQYFGPGTRLTVT.

The CDR3 sequence is CASSFPSTDTQYF. Written as DNA, the CDR3 is TGTGCCAGTAGTTTCCCGAGCACAGATACGCAGTATTTT. The chain recombines TRBV19 with TRBJ2-3, with D unresolved. Germline loops: CDR1 LNHDA, CDR2 SQIVND (reference sequence). The CDR3 has 13 residues. V lost 5 bases to trimming and J lost 0 bases, with 6 bases between them. Based on the CDR3 plus reference TRBV19 and TRBJ2-3, the full variable domain is DGGITQSPKYLFRKEGQNVTLSCEQNLNHDAMYWYRQDPGQGLRLIYYSQIVNDFQKGDIAEGYSVSREKKESFPLTVTSAQKNPTAFYLCASSFPSTDTQYFGPGTRLTVL.

V and J are TRBV6-6 and TRBJ2-5, with TRBD2 identical over 7 bases. Per germline, CDR1 MNHNY and CDR2 SVGAGI (reference sequence). V was pared by 2 bases and J by 7 bases, with 4 bases of the junction left unmatched. This CDR3 contains 13 residues. CDR3 in amino acids: CASSYGGVPTQYF. The CDR3 region has the DNA TGTGCCAGCAGTTACGGGGGGGTGCCGACCCAGTACTTC.

The chain couples TRBV29-1 to TRBJ1-1; TRBD1 might be the D (6 bases). The V end lost 6 bases, the J end lost 2 bases, and 13 bases lay between the germline ends. CDR3 length equals 13 residues. Germline V lookup: CDR1 SQVTM, CDR2 ANQGSEA. The CDR3 coding sequence is TGCAGCGTCCGCTACAGGGACAACACTGAAGCTTTCTTT. It is translated as CSVRYRDNTEAFF.

CDR3: CASSLAGDQPQHF. Written as DNA, the CDR3 is TGTGCCAGCAGCTTAGCAGGGGATCAGCCCCAGCATTTT. The V and J genes are TRBV11-2 and TRBJ1-5; TRBD1 might be the D (6 bases). Looked up from germline, CDR1 is SGHAT and CDR2 is FQNNGV. The CDR3 spans 13 residues. Trimming shortened V by 1 base and J by 5 bases, and 6 bases separated the two germline ends.

The chain joins TRBV28 to TRBJ2-3; 8 bases line up with TRBD2. The CDR3 has 14 amino acids. Germline V gives CDR1 MDHEN, CDR2 SYDVKM. V shed 6 bases and J 4 bases; nucleotides not matched to a gene: 6. The CDR3 is CASSWSGSPDTQYF. CDR3 nucleotide sequence: TGTGCCAGCAGCTGGAGCGGGAGTCCAGATACGCAGTATTTT.

The rearrangement links TRBV4-2 to TRBJ2-7, with 7 bases that match TRBD2. Germline assignment: CDR1 LGHNA and CDR2 YNFKEQ. This CDR3 contains 17 residues. V was pared by 3 bases and J by 0 bases, with 11 bases of the junction left unmatched. In DNA, the CDR3 is TGTGCCAGCAGCCAGGAATCTAGCGGCGGCAGCTCCTACGAGCAGTACTTC. Amino acid sequence: CASSQESSGGSSYEQYF.

V usage is TRBV10-3 and J usage is TRBJ2-2, with D possibly TRBD1 on 6 matching bases. This CDR3 comprises 16 residues. V was pared by 10 bases and J by 0 bases, with 18 bases between. CDR1 and CDR2 (germline): ENHRY, SYGVKD. CDR3 sequence (DNA): TGTGCCAGTAAAATGGGGGACACAACGAACACCGGGGAGCTGTTTTTT. Residues: CASKMGDTTNTGELFF.

CDR3 loop: CASSIGWEETQYF. The CDR3 bases are TGTGCCAGTAGTATAGGGTGGGAGGAGACCCAGTACTTC. V and J are TRBV19 and TRBJ2-5; tentatively, D is TRBD2 (5 bases). Trimming left V 1 base short and J 5 bases short, with 8 bases between. Germline loops: CDR1 LNHDA, CDR2 SQIVND (reference sequence). There are 13 residues in the CDR3.

V is TRBV9 and J is TRBJ1-1, with D maybe TRBD1 (5 bases). Germline assignment: CDR1 SGDLS and CDR2 YYNGEE. With 3 bases removed from V and 0 bases from J, the gap between germline ends came to 21 bases. CDR3 length: 18 residues. CDR3 DNA: TGTGCCAGCAGCGCCCTTCCAGGGAAGTTACAGATGAACACTGAAGCTTTCTTT. Its translation: CASSALPGKLQMNTEAFF.

The sample holds one count of this clone. CDR3 in amino acids: CASSLGPLDRGGGNTIYF. CDR3 DNA: TGTGCCAGCAGTTTGGGGCCCCTAGACAGGGGAGGTGGAAACACCATATATTTT. The chain joins TRBV27 to TRBJ1-3, with 8 nucleotides matching TRBD1. V lost 3 bases to trimming and J lost 3 bases; unmatched junction nucleotides: 13. The CDR3 consists of 18 residues. Germline V gene sequence: CDR1 MNHEY, CDR2 SMNVEV (reference sequence).

This chain joins TRBV7-9 and TRBJ2-1; tentative D call: TRBD1 (5 bases). Trimming took 4 bases from V and 2 from J, leaving 15 bases between them. The germline V gene has CDR1 SEHNR and CDR2 FQNEAQ (reference sequence). The CDR3 spans 16 residues. In DNA, the CDR3 is TGTGCCAGCAGCTCGGAGTGGGGCGGTGCCTACAATGAGCAGTTCTTC. Translated, it gives CASSSEWGGAYNEQFF.

CDR3: CASSLELRGYEQYF. CDR3 sequence (DNA): TGTGCCAGCAGCTTGGAGTTGAGAGGCTACGAGCAGTACTTC. V gene TRBV5-6 combines with J gene TRBJ2-7; D gene uncertain. In germline, CDR1 is SGHDT, CDR2 YYEEEE. V was shortened by 0 bases and J by 3 bases, with 10 bases between the two germline ends. The CDR3 is made up of 14 amino acids.